This T cell receptor (beta chain) stems from a study of response to subunit inactivated influenza vaccine. Using its own MiXCR run on the RT-PCR reads, TCRdb lists one record per CDR3 protein. Of about 530,000 distinct CDR3 sequences listed, 12% are singletons. On this clonotype itself: No antigen is known for it.

Study-level results: Researchers suggested that each seasonal influenza vaccination recruits few new T cells.

Material: PBMCs from blood, obtained on the day of vaccination. The receptor comes from a man in his forties or fifties who received an inactivated influenza vaccine.

CDR3 coding DNA: TGCAGTGCTAGACTACCCTCTAGATCCTACAATGAGCAGTTCTTC. As protein: CSARLPSRSYNEQFF. The V and J genes are TRBV20-1 and TRBJ2-1; D remains ambiguous. Germline V gene data show CDR1 as DFQATT and CDR2 as SNEGSKA (reference sequence). The germline V and J ends were trimmed by 2 bases and 1 base, with 12 bases remaining between them. This CDR3 contains 15 residues.